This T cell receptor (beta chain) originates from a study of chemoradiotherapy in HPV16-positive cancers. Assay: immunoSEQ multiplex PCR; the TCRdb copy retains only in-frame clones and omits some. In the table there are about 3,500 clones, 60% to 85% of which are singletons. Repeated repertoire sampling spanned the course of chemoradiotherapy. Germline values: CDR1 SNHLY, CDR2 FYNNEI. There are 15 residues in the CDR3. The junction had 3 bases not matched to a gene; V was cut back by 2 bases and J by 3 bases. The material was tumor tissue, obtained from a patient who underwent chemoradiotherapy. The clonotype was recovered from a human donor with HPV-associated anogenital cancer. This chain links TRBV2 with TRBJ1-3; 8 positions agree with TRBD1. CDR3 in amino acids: CASSEQGARGNTIYF. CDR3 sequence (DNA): TGTGCCAGCAGTGAACAGGGGGCGCGTGGAAACACCATATATTTT.